The next 23 T cell receptor beta chains were all read from a single sample in a study of T cells in Graves' hyperthyroidism and ophthalmopathy. What was amplified from RNA transcripts were TCR beta CDR3 regions. First-round RT-PCR with HTBI primers amplified the TCR CDR3 region. TCRdb ran MiXCR on the multiplex PCR reads and lists one entry per CDR3 protein. Here the sample spans about 530,000 distinct CDR3 sequences, approximately 17% being singletons. Sequencing input: blood. These TCRs come from a woman aged 18-29 years with Graves' ophthalmopathy.

This clonotype came up many times. This rearrangement joins TRBV6-1 to TRBJ1-1, with a possible D match to TRBD1 (5 bases). V was cut by 5 bases and J by 5 bases, with 21 bases left in between. Germline CDR1 MNHNS, CDR2 SASEGT. The CDR3 totals 16 residues. The CDR3 coding sequence is TGTGCCAGCAGTACCCCATATCGGGGGTCGGATACTGAAGCTTTCTTT. Its protein product is CASSTPYRGSDTEAFF.

V is TRBV7-9 and J is TRBJ2-3, with 7 positions matching TRBD2. Germline V gene lookup returns CDR1 SEHNR and CDR2 FQNEAQ (reference sequence). J lost 2 bases, V lost 6 bases, and 14 bases had no gene match. There are 17 residues in the CDR3. The CDR3 nucleotides are TGTGCCAGCAGATCGCGGGACTACCGTCGGCCCACAGATACGCAGTATTTT. As protein: CASRSRDYRRPTDTQYF.

This clonotype has at least ten counts. CDR3: CSARAGTTKAPNEQFF. The DNA for the CDR3 is TGCAGTGCTAGAGCCGGGACTACCAAGGCCCCCAATGAGCAGTTCTTC. This sequence joins TRBV20-1 and TRBJ2-1; 7 bases are shared with TRBD2. The CDR3 runs to 16 residues. V was pared by 1 base and J by 6 bases, with 12 bases of the junction left unmatched. The germline CDR1 and CDR2 sequences are DFQATT and SNEGSKA (reference sequence).

V and J are TRBV5-6 and TRBJ2-3; D might be TRBD2 (6 bases). CDR3 length: 15 residues. Per the germline V gene, CDR1 is SGHDT and CDR2 is YYEEEE. Trimming cost V 2 bases and J 3 bases, with 13 bases left between them. CDR3 sequence reads: CASSFTSGLTDTQYF. The CDR3 DNA follows: TGTGCCAGCAGCTTCACGAGCGGGTTGACAGATACGCAGTATTTT.

This clonotype showed up just a few times. This chain connects TRBV12-3 or TRBV12-4 to TRBJ2-3, with 13 nucleotides matching TRBD2. This CDR3 has 18 amino acids. Unmatched junction bases numbered 8, after V lost 5 bases and J lost 0 bases. CDR3 in DNA: TGTGCCAGCAGTCGGACTAGCGGGGGAACGACTAGCACAGATACGCAGTATTTT. It specifies CASSRTSGGTTSTDTQYF.

The CDR3 reads CASSMEQGRNQPQHF. The CDR3 nucleotides are TGTGCCAGTAGTATGGAGCAGGGCCGCAATCAGCCCCAGCATTTT. This chain uses TRBV19 with TRBJ1-5; TRBD1 might be the D (5 bases). Germline CDR1 is LNHDA and CDR2 is SQIVND (reference sequence). The CDR3 contains 15 residues. V was pared by 3 bases and J by 2 bases, with 11 bases between.

V gene TRBV19 combines with J gene TRBJ2-7; no clear D. CDR1 and CDR2 from the germline V gene are LNHDA and SQIVND (reference sequence). With 5 bases removed from V and 6 bases from J, the gap between germline ends came to 14 bases. The CDR3 contains 13 residues. The CDR3 nucleotides read TGTGCCAGTAGTCTTGAACAGCCTAGCGAGCAGTACTTC. Its translation is CASSLEQPSEQYF.

This clonotype turned up a few times. The genes are TRBV4-3 and TRBJ2-5; a weak D match, TRBD2 (5 bases). CDR3 length equals 16 residues. Germline values: CDR1 LGHNA, CDR2 YSLEER. V was clipped by 1 base and J by 0 bases, with 12 bases between them. In nucleotides, the CDR3 is TGCGCCAGCAGCCAAGGTATAGCGTCGTACCAAGAGACCCAGTACTTC. Its protein product is CASSQGIASYQETQYF.

This clonotype was seen at least ten times. The CDR3 here is CASTGGLATSYNEQFF. The CDR3 DNA follows: TGTGCCAGCACTGGCGGACTAGCGACCTCCTACAATGAGCAGTTCTTC. This rearrangement joins TRBV12-3 or TRBV12-4 to TRBJ2-1; 9 nucleotides line up with TRBD2. With 7 bases clipped from V and 0 bases from J, the junction kept 7 bases outside the gene matches. The CDR3 is made up of 16 amino acids.

This clonotype has ten or more counts. V is TRBV11-2 and J is TRBJ2-5; D is perhaps TRBD1 (6 bases). Germline V lookup: CDR1 SGHAT, CDR2 FQNNGV. This CDR3 comprises 16 residues. Trimming removed 1 base at V and 5 bases at J, with 17 bases between. DNA of the CDR3: TGTGCCAGCAGCTTAGGGCAGGGGTCCTTTCGGGAGACCCAGTACTTC. It specifies CASSLGQGSFRETQYF.

This clonotype was seen many times. V and J are TRBV20-1 and TRBJ2-5; 7 bases map to TRBD2. CDR1 and CDR2 from the germline V gene are DFQATT and SNEGSKA (reference sequence). CDR3 size: 12 residues. V shed 2 bases and J 4 bases; nucleotides not matched to a gene: 1. The CDR3 DNA is TGCAGTGCTAGATGGGGGGGAGAGACCCAGTACTTC. As protein: CSARWGGETQYF.

This clonotype was counted many times. The rearrangement joins TRBV15 to TRBJ1-2; possibly TRBD1 for D (5 bases). CDR1 and CDR2 (germline): LNHNV, YYDKDF (reference sequence). V was trimmed by 0 bases and J by 2 bases, leaving 10 bases between them. The CDR3 sequence is 15 residues long. The CDR3 spells CATSRDRAANYGYTF. Written as DNA, the CDR3 is TGTGCCACCAGCAGAGACAGGGCTGCCAACTATGGCTACACCTTC.

The gene calls are TRBV6-2 or TRBV6-3 and TRBJ1-2; D possibly corresponds to TRBD1 (5 bases). CDR3 size: 13 residues. Trimming cost V 2 bases and J 3 bases, with 7 bases left between them. Germline V gene data show CDR1 as MNHEY and CDR2 as SVGEGT. CDR3 nucleotides: TGTGCCAGCAGTTACGGGGACCACTATGGCTACACCTTC. This sequence encodes CASSYGDHYGYTF.

The chain links TRBV7-8 to TRBJ1-4, with 8 bases that match TRBD1. This CDR3 region has 16 residues. Losses at the gene ends were 1 base for V and 2 bases for J; bases not matched to a gene: 3. Germline CDR1 SGHVS, CDR2 FQNEAQ. CDR3 DNA: TGTGCCAGCAGCTTAGGGACAGGGATTACTAATGAAAAACTGTTTTTT. Its translation is CASSLGTGITNEKLFF. Full variable domain (missing parts from reference TRBV7-8 and TRBJ1-4): GAGVSQSPRYKVAKRGQDVALRCDPISGHVSLFWYQQALGQGPEFLTYFQNEAQLDKSGLPSDRFFAERPEGSVSTLKIQRTQQEDSAVYLCASSLGTGITNEKLFFGSGTQLSVL.

This clonotype was counted many times. Here the CDR3 reads CASSAGRSYEQYF. The CDR3, as DNA: TGTGCCAGCAGCGCAGGGCGCTCCTACGAGCAGTACTTC. The rearrangement joins TRBV9 to TRBJ2-7, with a possible D match to TRBD1 (5 bases). Trimming removed 3 bases from V and 0 bases from J, with 7 bases in between. Per the germline V gene, CDR1 is SGDLS and CDR2 is YYNGEE. The CDR3 length is 13 residues.

This clonotype was seen ten or more times. The rearrangement links TRBV6-2 or TRBV6-3 to TRBJ2-7, with D possibly matching TRBD2 (5 bases). Germline lookup yields CDR1 MNHEY and CDR2 SVGEGT. CDR3 length: 14 residues. V gave up 7 bases and J gave up 0 bases, with 13 bases separating them. The CDR3 protein is CASNQAESSYEQYF. The CDR3 bases are TGTGCCAGCAACCAAGCGGAGAGCTCCTACGAGCAGTACTTC.

This clonotype occurred a few times. The J gene is TRBJ2-2, the V gene TRBV7-3, with D perhaps matching TRBD2 (7 bases). The CDR3 runs to 15 residues. Germline V gene data show CDR1 as SGHTA and CDR2 as FQGTGA. The V end lost 2 bases, the J end lost 4 bases, and 11 bases lay between the germline ends. This chain's CDR3 is CASSLSRGATGELFF. For the CDR3, the DNA is TGTGCCAGCAGCTTATCTCGGGGGGCCACCGGGGAGCTGTTTTTT.

This clonotype was counted ten times or more. This chain links TRBV20-1 with TRBJ2-7, with TRBD2 matching 11 bases. V was pared by 4 bases and J by 3 bases, with 17 bases of the junction left unmatched. The CDR3 extends over 18 amino acids. Germline V gene data show CDR1 as DFQATT and CDR2 as SNEGSKA (reference sequence). As DNA, the CDR3 is TGCAGTGCTACTTTCTTAATTGGGACTAGCGGTTCGGGCTACGAGCAGTACTTC. This sequence encodes CSATFLIGTSGSGYEQYF.

This clonotype was observed a few times. The chain carries TRBV29-1 and TRBJ2-4; 10 bases are a match to TRBD2. This CDR3 is built from 15 residues. V was pared by 4 bases and J by 6 bases, with 9 bases of the junction left unmatched. CDR1 and CDR2 (germline): SQVTM, ANQGSEA. The CDR3: CSVVVSGLAVNIQYF. The CDR3 bases are TGCAGCGTTGTCGTCTCCGGACTAGCGGTAAACATTCAGTACTTC. The whole variable domain, filled in from reference TRBV29-1 and TRBJ2-4, reads SAVISQKPSRDICQRGTSLTIQCQVDSQVTMMFWYRQQPGQSLTLIATANQGSEATYESGFVIDKFPISRPNLTFSTLTVSNMSPEDSSIYLCSVVVSGLAVNIQYFGAGTRLSVL.

This clonotype was seen repeatedly, ten times or more. CDR3 sequence reads: CASSLDRSNQPQHF. The DNA for the CDR3 is TGTGCCAGCAGCTTGGACAGAAGCAATCAGCCCCAGCATTTT. The chain recombines TRBV5-8 with TRBJ1-5; D ambiguous. The V and J ends lost 0 bases and 1 base respectively, with 5 bases between them. Per the germline V gene, CDR1 is SGHTS and CDR2 is YDEGEE. The CDR3 spans 14 residues.

This clonotype turned up a few times. The chain has TRBV5-6 and TRBJ2-5; D possibly corresponds to TRBD2 (5 bases). From germline, CDR1 is SGHDT and CDR2 YYEEEE. Trimming removed 4 bases at V and 7 bases at J, with 17 bases between. The CDR3 is 14 residues long. DNA for the CDR3: TGTGCCAGCAGCCGCTCACTAGATCCCGTGACCCAGTACTTC. Translated: CASSRSLDPVTQYF.

The chain joins TRBV9 to TRBJ1-4, with D unresolved. Trimming cost V 4 bases and J 5 bases, with 18 bases left between them. The CDR3 is 16 residues long. CDR1 and CDR2 from the germline V gene are SGDLS and YYNGEE. CDR3 loop: CASSPHAGRRNEKLFF. In DNA form, the CDR3 reads TGTGCCAGCAGCCCCCATGCGGGCAGACGGAATGAAAAACTGTTTTTT.

This clonotype was observed many times. The CDR3: CASSQTSGGNEQFF. CDR3 sequence (DNA): TGTGCCAGCAGCCAAACCTCCGGGGGCAATGAGCAGTTCTTC. V gene TRBV3-1 combines with J gene TRBJ2-1; D perhaps matches TRBD2 (6 bases). V was pared by 2 bases and J by 6 bases, with 11 bases between. The CDR3 has 14 residues. Germline V CDR1 and CDR2: LGHDT, YNNKEL (reference sequence).